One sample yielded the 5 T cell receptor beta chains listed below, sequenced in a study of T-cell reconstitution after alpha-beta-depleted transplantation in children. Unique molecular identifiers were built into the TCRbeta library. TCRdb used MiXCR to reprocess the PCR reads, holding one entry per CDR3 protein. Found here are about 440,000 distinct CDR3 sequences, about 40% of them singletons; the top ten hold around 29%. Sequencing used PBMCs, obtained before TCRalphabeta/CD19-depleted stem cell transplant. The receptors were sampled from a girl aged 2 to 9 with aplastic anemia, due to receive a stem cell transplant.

CDR3 DNA sequence: TGCGCCAGCAGCCAGCCCGAGAAAGGGGGAGTATGGTCGAATGAGCAGTTCTTC. It encodes CASSQPEKGGVWSNEQFF. The chain links TRBV4-1 to TRBJ2-1; weak D call: TRBD1 (6 bases). Germline V lookup: CDR1 MGHRA, CDR2 YSYEKL. The CDR3 is 18 amino acids. Between the trimmed V and J ends, which lost 3 bases and 7 bases, there was a span of 25 bases.

DNA for the CDR3: TGCGCCAGCAGCTTGGGGGGGTCCGACACCGGGGAGCTGTTTTTT. Encoded protein: CASSLGGSDTGELFF. This chain joins TRBV5-1 and TRBJ2-2, with D perhaps assigned TRBD1 or TRBD2 (5 bases each). This CDR3 has 15 residues. Germline V gene data show CDR1 as SGHRS and CDR2 as YFSETQ. V was clipped by 0 bases and J by 3 bases, with 9 bases between them.

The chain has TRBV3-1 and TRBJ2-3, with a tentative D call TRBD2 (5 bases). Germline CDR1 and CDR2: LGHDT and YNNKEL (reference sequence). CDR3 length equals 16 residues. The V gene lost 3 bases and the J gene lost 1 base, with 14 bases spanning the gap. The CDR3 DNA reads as TGTGCCAGCAGCCAGCGGAGCGGCCACCGCACAGATACGCAGTATTTT. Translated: CASSQRSGHRTDTQYF.

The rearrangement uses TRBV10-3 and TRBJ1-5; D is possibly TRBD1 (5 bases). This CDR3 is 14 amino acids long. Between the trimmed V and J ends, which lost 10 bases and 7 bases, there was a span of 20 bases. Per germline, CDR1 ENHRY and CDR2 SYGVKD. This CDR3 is CATHPQEGRQPQHF. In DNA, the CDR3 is TGTGCCACCCACCCCCAGGAGGGGAGACAGCCCCAGCATTTT.

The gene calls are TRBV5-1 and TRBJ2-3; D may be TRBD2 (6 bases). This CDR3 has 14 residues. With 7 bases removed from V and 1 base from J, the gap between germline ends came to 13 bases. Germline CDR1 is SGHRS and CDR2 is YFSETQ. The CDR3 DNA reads TGCGCCAGCGCCGGGGGATGGGGCACAGATACGCAGTATTTT. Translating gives CASAGGWGTDTQYF.